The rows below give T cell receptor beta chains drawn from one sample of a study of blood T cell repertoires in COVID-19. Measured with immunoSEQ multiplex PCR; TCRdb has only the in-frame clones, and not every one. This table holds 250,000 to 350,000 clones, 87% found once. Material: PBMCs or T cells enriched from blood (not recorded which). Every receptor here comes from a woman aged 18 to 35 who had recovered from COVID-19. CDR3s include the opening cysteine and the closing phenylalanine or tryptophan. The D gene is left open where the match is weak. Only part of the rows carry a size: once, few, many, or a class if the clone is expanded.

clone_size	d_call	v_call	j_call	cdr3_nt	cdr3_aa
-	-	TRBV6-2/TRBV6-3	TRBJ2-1	TGTGCCAGCAGCCCCCTTGGACAAACCTACAATGAGCAGTTCTTC	CASSPLGQTYNEQFF
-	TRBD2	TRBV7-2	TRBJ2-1	TGTGCCAGCAGCCGGTGGGCTAGCGGGGTCTACAATGAGCAGTTCTTC	CASSRWASGVYNEQFF
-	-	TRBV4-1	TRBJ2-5	TGCGCCAGCAGCCAGAGGACAGCCGATGAAGAGACCCAGTACTTC	CASSQRTADEETQYF
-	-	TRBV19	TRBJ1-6	TGTGCCAGTAGTATAGTAGAGGAGTCACCCCTCCACTTT	CASSIVEESPLHF
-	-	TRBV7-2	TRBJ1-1	TGTGCCAGCAGCTACCTCACGGACACTGAAGCTTTCTTT	CASSYLTDTEAFF
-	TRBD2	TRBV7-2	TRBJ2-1	TGTGCCAGCAGCTATGGACTAGCGGGGGTATACAATGAGCAGTTCTTC	CASSYGLAGVYNEQFF
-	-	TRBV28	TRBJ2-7	TGTGCCAGCAGTACCGGACAGGAGCAGTACTTC	CASSTGQEQYF
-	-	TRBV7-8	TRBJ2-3	TGTGCCAGCAGCTTAGTCCTTGCGGGGGCTGGGGCAGATACGCAGTATTTT	CASSLVLAGAGADTQYF
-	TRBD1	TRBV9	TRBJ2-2	TGTGCCAGCAGCGTTTGGACAGGGGACACCGGGGAGCTGTTTTTT	CASSVWTGDTGELFF
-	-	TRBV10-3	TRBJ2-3	TGTGCCATCAGTCCCCGGGGGGCGGATACGCAGTATTTT	CAISPRGADTQYF
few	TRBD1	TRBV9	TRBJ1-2	TGTGCCAGCAGCCTTGGGACGCGGACAGGGAACTACTATGGCTACACCTTC	CASSLGTRTGNYYGYTF
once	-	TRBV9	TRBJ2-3	TGTGCCAGCAGCGCGATGACTAGTGGTCGTACAGATACGCAGTATTTT	CASSAMTSGRTDTQYF
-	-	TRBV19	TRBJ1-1	TGTGCCAGTAGGGGCAACATGAACACTGAAGCTTTCTTT	CASRGNMNTEAFF
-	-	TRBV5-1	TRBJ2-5	TGCGCCAGCAGCTCCGACATTTTAGCGGAGACCCAGTACTTC	CASSSDILAETQYF
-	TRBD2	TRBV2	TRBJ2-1	TGTGCCAGCAGTCAAGGGACTAGCGGCACTTATGAGCAGTTCTTC	CASSQGTSGTYEQFF
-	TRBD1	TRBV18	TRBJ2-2	TGTGCCAGCTCATCTACCACCCCCGGGACAGTAACCGGGGAGCTGTTTTTT	CASSSTTPGTVTGELFF
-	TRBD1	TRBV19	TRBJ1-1	TGTGCCAGTAGTATTTTGGGACAGGGCGGTACTGAAGCTTTCTTT	CASSILGQGGTEAFF
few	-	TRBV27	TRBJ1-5	TGTGCCACTAGATCGAGAACCAATCAGCCCCAGCATTTT	CATRSRTNQPQHF
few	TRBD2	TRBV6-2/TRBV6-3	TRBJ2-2	TGTGCCAGCAGCCCCCTCGTTCTAGCGGGGGGACACACCGGGGAGCTGTTTTTT	CASSPLVLAGGHTGELFF
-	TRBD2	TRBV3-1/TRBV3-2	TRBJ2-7	TGTGCCAGCAGCCAAGATTCCTCGGCTAGCGGGAGGCTGGGATCCTACGAGCAGTACTTC	CASSQDSSASGRLGSYEQYF
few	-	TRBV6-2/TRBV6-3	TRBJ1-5	TGTGCCAGCAGTTACCATTGGACAGCAAATCAGCCCCAGCATTTT	CASSYHWTANQPQHF
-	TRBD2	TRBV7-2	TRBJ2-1	TGTGCCAGCAGCTTAGGACTAGCGGGGGGATCTTGGTTCTTC	CASSLGLAGGSWFF
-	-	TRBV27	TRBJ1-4	TGTGCCAGCAGTCCACTACAGGGATGGGAGGAAAAACTGTTTTTT	CASSPLQGWEEKLFF
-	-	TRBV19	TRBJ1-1	TGTGCCAGTAGTATAGCCCCCCAGAACACTGAAGCTTTCTTT	CASSIAPQNTEAFF
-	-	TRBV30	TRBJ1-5	TGTGCCTGGAGTGTAGGGGCAGGGAATCAGCCCCAGCATTTT	CAWSVGAGNQPQHF
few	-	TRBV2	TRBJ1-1	TGTGCCAGCAGGAACAACCGGGGGAGGACTGAAGCTTTCTTT	CASRNNRGRTEAFF
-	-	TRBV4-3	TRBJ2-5	TGCGCCAGCAGCCAAGACTGGGGCCTTATAAAGACCCAGTACTTC	CASSQDWGLIKTQYF
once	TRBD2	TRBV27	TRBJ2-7	TGTGCCAGCAGTTTAACCCGACTAGCGGATCCCTACGAGCAGTACTTC	CASSLTRLADPYEQYF
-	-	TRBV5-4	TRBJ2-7	TGTGCCAGCAGCCCGCGGGCGACCTACGAGCAGTACTTC	CASSPRATYEQYF
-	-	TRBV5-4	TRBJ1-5	TGTGCCAGCAGCTTCCAGGGGAGCAATCAGCCCCAGCATTTT	CASSFQGSNQPQHF
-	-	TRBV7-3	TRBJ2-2	TGTGCCAGCAGCTTAGCGGGGAATGGAGCCGGGGAGCTGTTTTTT	CASSLAGNGAGELFF
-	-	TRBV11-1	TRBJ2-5	TGTGCCAGCAGCTTCACCGGGACAAGAAAAGAGACCCAGTACTTC	CASSFTGTRKETQYF
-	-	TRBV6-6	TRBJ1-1	TGTGCCAGCAGCCCCGGATTTGGAGAAACTGAAGCTTTCTTT	CASSPGFGETEAFF
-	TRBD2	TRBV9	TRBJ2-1	TGTGCCAGCAGCGCTCCCACTAGCGGGGTGCCCAATGAGCAGTTCTTC	CASSAPTSGVPNEQFF
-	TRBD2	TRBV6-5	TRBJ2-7	TGTGCCAGTAGCGGGAGGGGGGCAGGCTCCTACGAGCAGTACTTC	CASSGRGAGSYEQYF
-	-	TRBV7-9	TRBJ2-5	TGTGCCAGCAGCTCTCGGGGGTCAGAGAGTGTTGAGACCCAGTACTTC	CASSSRGSESVETQYF
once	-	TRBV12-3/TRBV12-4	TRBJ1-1	TGTGCCAGCAGTTTGTATCTCAGGGGTGAAGCTTTCTTT	CASSLYLRGEAFF
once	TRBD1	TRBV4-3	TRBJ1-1	TGCGCCAGCAGCCAAGACTTTAGGACAGGGGTGGCTGAAGCTTTCTTT	CASSQDFRTGVAEAFF
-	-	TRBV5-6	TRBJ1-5	TGTGCCAGCAGCTTGAGGGACTCCACCAATCAGCCCCAGCATTTT	CASSLRDSTNQPQHF
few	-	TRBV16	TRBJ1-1	TGTGCCAGCAGCCGAGCGACAGTAAACGTGAACACTGAAGCTTTCTTT	CASSRATVNVNTEAFF
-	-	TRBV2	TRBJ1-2	TGTGCCACAACAGGGATTTCTAACTATGGCTACACCTTC	CATTGISNYGYTF
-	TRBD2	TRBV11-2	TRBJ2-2	TGTGCCAGCAGCCCGCACGTTCGGGGGGGGCTTGGCACCGGGGAGCTGTTTTTT	CASSPHVRGGLGTGELFF
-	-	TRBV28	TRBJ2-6	TGTGCCAGCAGTTTACGTCGGTCTGGGGCCAACGTCCTGACTTTC	CASSLRRSGANVLTF
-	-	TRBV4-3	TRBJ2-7	TGCGCCAGCAGCCAGAGGGGGGGAGACGAGCAGTACTTC	CASSQRGGDEQYF
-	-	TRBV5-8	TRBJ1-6	TGTGCCAGCATGATTACTAGCTCCTATAATTCACCCCTCCACTTT	CASMITSSYNSPLHF
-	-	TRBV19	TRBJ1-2	TGTGCCAGTACCCCCGCGGGGTATGGCTACACCTTC	CASTPAGYGYTF
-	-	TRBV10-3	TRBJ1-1	TGTGCCATCAGATCCCAGGGAGGACCAAACACTGAAGCTTTCTTT	CAIRSQGGPNTEAFF
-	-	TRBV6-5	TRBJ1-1	TGTGCCAGCAGTCCAAATGCGGGGGGGTACTCTGAAGCTTTCTTT	CASSPNAGGYSEAFF
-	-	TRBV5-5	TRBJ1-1	TGTGCCAGCAGTCCAAGTCCCCATCTCGACTACACTGAAGCTTTCTTT	CASSPSPHLDYTEAFF
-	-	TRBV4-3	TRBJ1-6	TGCGCCAGCAGCCATGAGACAGCCCGCTATAATTCACCCCTCCACTTT	CASSHETARYNSPLHF
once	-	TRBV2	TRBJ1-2	TGTGCCAGCAGGGAGGCGGGCTATGGCTACACCTTC	CASREAGYGYTF
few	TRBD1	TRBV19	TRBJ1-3	TGTGCCAGTAGTATGACGGACAGGGTGCCGCCGCACTCTGGAAACACCATATATTTT	CASSMTDRVPPHSGNTIYF
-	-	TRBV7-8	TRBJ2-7	TGTGCCAGCAGCCGCCACCGGGACGGGAGCTCCTACGAGCAGTACTTC	CASSRHRDGSSYEQYF
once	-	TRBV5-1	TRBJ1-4	TGCGCCAGCAGCTTGGCCGGGGGTGCAGGGCAGGAAAAACTGTTTTTT	CASSLAGGAGQEKLFF
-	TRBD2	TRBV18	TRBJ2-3	TGTGCCAGCTCACCGGGACTAGCGGGAGTCGGGACAGATACGCAGTATTTT	CASSPGLAGVGTDTQYF
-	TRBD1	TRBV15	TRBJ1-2	TGTGCCACCACTTCGGGACAGACTTTCGGTGGCTACACCTTC	CATTSGQTFGGYTF
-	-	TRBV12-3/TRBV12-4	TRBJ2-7	TGTGCCAGCAGTTCCCCCCCAGCCTACGAGCAGTACTTC	CASSSPPAYEQYF
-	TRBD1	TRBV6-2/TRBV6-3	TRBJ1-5	TGTGCCAGCAGTTACGTCCGGGGACAGGGTAATCAGCCCCAGCATTTT	CASSYVRGQGNQPQHF
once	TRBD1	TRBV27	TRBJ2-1	TGTGCCAGCAGTTTATGGGGGACAGGGGTATCCTACAATGAGCAGTTCTTC	CASSLWGTGVSYNEQFF
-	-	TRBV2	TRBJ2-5	TGTGCCAGCAGGTCGGAGGAAGAGACCCAGTACTTC	CASRSEEETQYF